A single T cell receptor beta chain is shown here with its context. Its antigen is unknown. The sample holds no much larger clone one base away, and base qualities are not on file. This sample was included in a study of blood T cell repertoires in COVID-19 (dated by TCRdb to 2020 to 2021). A note on the overall study: Samples covering the acute and convalescent phases of COVID-19 were provided by collaborators in the United States, Italy and Spain. The material from the prospective study consisted of cDNA or gDNA derived from T cells, B-cell-depleted T cells, or PBMCs. Subjects who had been exposed to COVID-19, were actively infected with it, or had recovered from it provided the deeply sampled blood TCRbeta repertoires that made up the dataset. A freely available public database, intended as a resource for researchers studying the immune response to SARS-CoV-2, is where the repertoires were released. The samples were drawn from two sources: the first 160 participants of the ongoing ImmuneRACE study, and fewer than 1,500 subjects contributed by 6 global collaborators. A de-identified subject ID, COVID-19 status, age in years and sex were almost always included in the sample metadata. Where available, HLA class I and class II types were obtained from metadata supplied by the sample provider rather than from assay-based typing. What the authors observed across the whole study: How much clinical and demographic metadata was included differed by source and by participant, and the metadata was provided uncurated.

The immunoSEQ Assay, a bias-controlled multiplex PCR, was used to amplify TCRbeta CDR3 regions from genomic DNA. Concerning the study's data processing: The number of nucleated cells in each sample was estimated by amplification of reference gene primers within the assay. Sequence reads were collapsed and filtered to measure the absolute abundance of every unique TCRbeta CDR3 rearrangement. Productive Simpson clonality was computed per sample as the square root of Simpson's diversity index over productive rearrangements. TCRdb took this table from immuneACCESS and kept in-frame rearrangements with V and J called. Such tables lack part of the clones; where checked against another copy, unresolved V genes explain under half of the gap, and the rest is unexplained. V and J calls and clone size come straight from that table; D and trimming were deduced from the DNA. The sample includes 60,000 to 90,000 clones, with about 74% observed a single time. The ten largest make up around 2.6% of the sample.

Collaborating institutions collected whole blood in K2EDTA tubes following their own protocols. Collaborator samples were shipped for TCRbeta analysis as frozen whole blood, isolated PBMCs, or DNA extracted from either sample type. The germline V gene supplies CDR1 MDHEN and CDR2 SYDVKM. The CDR3 goes from the cysteine to the phenylalanine over 12 residues. Only the CDR3 DNA stays, 36 bases, in frame from base 1. V was cut back by 7 bases and J by 1 base, leaving a gap of 7 bases between them. The chain couples TRBV28 to TRBJ2-5, with a weak D call of TRBD1 (5 bases match). The sample taken for sequencing was peripheral blood. The sequence was obtained from a human donor with acute or convalescent COVID-19. The donor label of this sample is uncertain. In nucleotide form, the sequence is TGTGCCAGCAAGGACACCCAAGAGACCCAGTACTTC. The encoded protein is CASKDTQETQYF.